The 19 T cell receptor beta chains below come from one sample, sequenced in a study of shared clonotypes between healthy human individuals. Method: immunoSEQ multiplex PCR; TCRdb's copy keeps in-frame clones and lacks some. The sample records 190,000 or so clones, approximately 61% being singletons. Sequenced sample: memory CD4+ T cells sorted from blood. Subset meaning: CD45RA-negative fraction. The receptors shown here come from a man under 40 in good health.

On this clone itself: At the DNA level, this CDR3 is encoded by other sequences in the same sample as well. This chain links TRBV18 with TRBJ1-3; tentatively, D is TRBD1 (5 bases). This CDR3 comprises 15 residues. Trimming took 2 bases from V and 0 from J, leaving 8 bases between them. Germline CDR1 and CDR2: KGHSH and LQKENI. CDR3 sequence: CASSPGGGSGNTIYF. The CDR3 DNA follows: TGTGCCAGCTCACCAGGTGGGGGCTCTGGAAACACCATATATTTT.

The V gene is TRBV10-3, the J gene TRBJ2-1; weak D call: TRBD1 (6 bases). The germline CDR1 and CDR2 sequences are ENHRY and SYGVKD. The germline V and J ends were trimmed by 0 bases and 7 bases, with 19 bases remaining between them. The CDR3 covers 17 residues. CDR3: CAISESNRNRAVNEQFF. The CDR3 coding sequence is TGTGCCATCAGTGAGTCGAACCGGAACAGGGCCGTAAATGAGCAGTTCTTC.

This clone has a handful of counts. The chain joins TRBV4-3 to TRBJ2-3; D gene unclear. V lost 0 bases, J lost 5 bases, and 6 bases lay in between. The CDR3 totals 13 residues. Per germline, CDR1 LGHNA and CDR2 YSLEER. CDR3: CASSQDLEDTQYF. The CDR3 DNA sequence: TGCGCCAGCAGCCAAGATCTGGAAGATACGCAGTATTTT.

The rearrangement joins TRBV28 to TRBJ2-6; D ambiguous. CDR3 size: 15 residues. Germline CDR1 is MDHEN and CDR2 is SYDVKM. Trimming took 5 bases from V and 3 from J, leaving 11 bases between them. For the CDR3, the DNA is TGTGCCAGCAGTACCCGGTGGGTTGGGGCCAACGTCCTGACTTTC. It yields the protein CASSTRWVGANVLTF. Looking up the rest from reference TRBV28 and TRBJ2-6 gives the full variable domain: DVKVTQSSRYLVKRTGEKVFLECVQDMDHENMFWYRQDPGLGLRLIYFSYDVKMKEKGDIPEGYSVSREKKERFSLILESASTNQTSMYLCASSTRWVGANVLTFGAGSRLTVL.

This clone has just a few counts. The chain joins TRBV5-1 to TRBJ2-5, with TRBD1 matching over 7 bases. This CDR3 is 15 amino acids long. The V gene end was trimmed by 1 base and the J gene end by 3 bases; junction bases not matched to a gene: 6. Looked up from germline, CDR1 is SGHRS and CDR2 is YFSETQ. The CDR3 is CASSLQADREETQYF. CDR3 sequence (DNA): TGCGCCAGCAGCTTGCAAGCCGACAGGGAAGAGACCCAGTACTTC.

The V call is TRBV14, the J call TRBJ2-3, with D possibly being TRBD1 (5 bases). Germline V lookup: CDR1 SGHDN, CDR2 FVKESK. V lost 2 bases to trimming and J lost 3 bases, with 6 bases between them. This CDR3 contains 13 residues. CDR3 amino acids: CASSQQGTDTQYF. CDR3 sequence (DNA): TGTGCCAGCAGCCAACAGGGAACAGATACGCAGTATTTT.

In this sample, this clone turned up once. The genes are TRBV7-2 and TRBJ1-1; D is unresolved. Germline assignment: CDR1 SGHTA and CDR2 FQGNSA. The CDR3 runs to 12 residues. The V and J ends lost 8 bases and 1 base respectively, with 8 bases between them. CDR3: CASENPNTEAFF. CDR3 nucleotides: TGTGCCAGCGAAAACCCGAACACTGAAGCTTTCTTT.

This rearrangement joins TRBV27 to TRBJ2-1; D might be TRBD2 (5 bases). CDR3 length equals 13 residues. Deletions cut 1 base from V and 10 bases from J, with 11 bases between. The germline gives CDR1 MNHEY, CDR2 SMNVEV (reference sequence). The CDR3 loop reads CASSLWITREQFF. The CDR3 DNA is TGTGCCAGCAGTTTATGGATAACTAGAGAGCAGTTCTTC.

This chain joins TRBV6-4 and TRBJ1-5; D is possibly TRBD1 (5 bases). Trimming removed 6 bases at V and 7 bases at J, with 13 bases between. Per the germline V gene, CDR1 is MRHNA and CDR2 is SNTAGT. The CDR3 runs to 13 residues. This CDR3 is CASSSYQGQPQHF. The CDR3 DNA reads as TGTGCCAGCAGCTCCTATCAGGGACAGCCCCAGCATTTT.

This chain links TRBV29-1 with TRBJ2-3; TRBD2 is a possible D gene (5 bases). V was pared by 7 bases and J by 6 bases, with 20 bases between. CDR3 size: 14 residues. The germline V gene encodes CDR1 SQVTM and CDR2 ANQGSEA. CDR3 in amino acids: CSGGGAAVTDTQYF. For the CDR3, the DNA is TGCAGCGGCGGAGGAGCGGCCGTCACGGATACGCAGTATTTT.

V is TRBV27 and J is TRBJ2-7; D gene unclear. Germline CDR1 is MNHEY and CDR2 is SMNVEV (reference sequence). The CDR3 has 16 amino acids. The germline V and J ends were trimmed by 5 bases and 0 bases, with 17 bases remaining between them. The CDR3 DNA reads TGTGCCAGCAGTCCGGACCCTCCTGGGCTCTCCTACGAGCAGTACTTC. It codes for CASSPDPPGLSYEQYF.

The chain combines TRBV2 with TRBJ2-5; D not certain. Germline-derived CDR1 and CDR2 are SNHLY and FYNNEI. The germline V and J ends were trimmed by 8 bases and 1 base, with 11 bases remaining between them. This CDR3 comprises 13 residues. In DNA form, the CDR3 reads TGTGCCAGCCGCCTAAGTAGCCAAGAGACCCAGTACTTC. Translating gives CASRLSSQETQYF. The full variable domain, in which reference TRBV2 and TRBJ2-5 provide the parts outside the CDR3, is EPEVTQTPSHQVTQMGQEVILRCVPISNHLYFYWYRQILGQKVEFLVSFYNNEISEKSEIFDDQFSVERPDGSNFTLKIRSTKLEDSAMYFCASRLSSQETQYFGPGTRLLVL.

The V and J genes are TRBV28 and TRBJ1-5, with a weak D call TRBD1 (5 bases). CDR3 length: 18 amino acids. The germline V and J ends were trimmed by 3 bases and 0 bases, with 18 bases remaining between them. CDR1 is MDHEN and CDR2 is SYDVKM in the germline V gene. The CDR3 sequence: CASSFPIGTGYSNQPQHF. CDR3 DNA sequence: TGTGCCAGCAGTTTCCCTATAGGGACGGGCTATAGCAATCAGCCCCAGCATTTT.

This clone was detected only a few times. This CDR3 is CASSWEPSGTSNEQFF. The DNA for the CDR3 is TGCGCCAGCAGCTGGGAGCCTAGCGGGACATCGAATGAGCAGTTCTTC. The chain links TRBV5-1 to TRBJ2-1; 9 positions match TRBD2. This CDR3 region has 16 residues. The germline CDR1 and CDR2 sequences are SGHRS and YFSETQ. V dropped 3 bases and J dropped 7; count of bases not matched to a gene: 11. The entire variable domain, with the rest obtained from reference TRBV5-1 and TRBJ2-1, is as follows: KAGVTQTPRYLIKTRGQQVTLSCSPISGHRSVSWYQQTPGQGLQFLFEYFSETQRNKGNFPGRFSGRQFSNSRSEMNVSTLELGDSALYLCASSWEPSGTSNEQFFGPGTRLTVL.

This chain joins TRBV19 and TRBJ2-3, with TRBD2 matching 14 bases. Trimming cost V 1 base and J 4 bases; bases outside gene matches: 4. Per the germline V gene, CDR1 is LNHDA and CDR2 is SQIVND (reference sequence). This CDR3 contains 17 residues. The CDR3 region is CASSIAGLAGGADTQYF. CDR3 DNA: TGTGCCAGTAGTATAGCTGGACTAGCGGGAGGAGCAGATACGCAGTATTTT. Supplemented by reference TRBV19 and TRBJ2-3, the full variable domain reads DGGITQSPKYLFRKEGQNVTLSCEQNLNHDAMYWYRQDPGQGLRLIYYSQIVNDFQKGDIAEGYSVSREKKESFPLTVTSAQKNPTAFYLCASSIAGLAGGADTQYFGPGTRLTVL.

This clone was found many times. The V gene is TRBV7-8, the J gene TRBJ2-5; 10 nucleotides agree with TRBD2. The CDR3 contains 15 residues. Losses at the gene ends were 5 bases for V and 4 bases for J; bases not matched to a gene: 7. Germline CDR1 is SGHVS and CDR2 is FQNEAQ. The CDR3 DNA follows: TGTGCCAGCAGCGCTAGCGGGAGTGGTAGAGAGACCCAGTACTTC. Translating it yields CASSASGSGRETQYF.

The chain links TRBV10-3 to TRBJ2-1, with D uncertain. This CDR3 contains 11 residues. Trimming removed 6 bases at V and 9 bases at J, with 9 bases between. Germline V CDR1 and CDR2: ENHRY, SYGVKD. CDR3 region: CAISELSEQFF. The CDR3 nucleotides are TGTGCCATCAGCGAGCTGAGTGAGCAGTTCTTC.

The chain links TRBV7-3 to TRBJ2-2, with D unresolved. Germline values: CDR1 SGHTA, CDR2 FQGTGA. CDR3 size: 14 residues. The V gene lost 2 bases and the J gene lost 4 bases, with 8 bases spanning the gap. The CDR3, as DNA: TGTGCCAGCAGCTTAGATTTGCGCACCGGGGAGCTGTTTTTT. Translating it yields CASSLDLRTGELFF.

This chain connects TRBV29-1 to TRBJ2-3, with 10 bases matching TRBD2. The CDR3 runs to 15 residues. Germline-derived CDR1 and CDR2 are SQVTM and ANQGSEA. J was trimmed by 6 bases and V by 2 bases; bases with no gene match: 8. This CDR3 reads CSVEWRAGGPDTQYF. The CDR3 nucleotides are TGCAGCGTTGAATGGAGAGCGGGAGGGCCCGATACGCAGTATTTT.